One sample yielded the 8 T cell receptor beta chains listed below, sequenced in a study of blood T cells in healthy people across ages (dated by TCRdb to between 2015 and 2017). To prepare the library, 5' RACE was applied. The run used an Illumina HiSeq 2500. The second PCR ran for roughly 7 to 11 cycles and used a J-beta primer mix along with a sample-barcoded 5' primer. Using fastp at Q25 and MiXCR, TCRdb reprocessed the public reads and kept productive beta chains. CDR3 protein duplicates are merged, each entry listing the most common genes and DNA. This sample is represented by around 800,000 distinct CDR3 sequences; about 47% of them were singletons. Clones ranked in the top ten supply about a sixth of the sample. The sample taken for sequencing was blood. These receptors were obtained from a man older than 75 in good health.

The chain joins TRBV27 to TRBJ1-4; D ambiguous. The CDR3 runs 14 residues. V was cut by 3 bases and J by 4 bases, with 9 bases left in between. The germline V gene encodes CDR1 MNHEY and CDR2 SMNVEV (reference sequence). Here the CDR3 reads CASSFSSHNEKLFF. The CDR3 region has the DNA TGTGCCAGCAGTTTCTCTTCTCATAATGAAAAACTGTTTTTT.

The chain combines TRBV6-4 with TRBJ2-1; no definite D call. Germline V CDR1 and CDR2: MRHNA, SNTAGT. V lost 2 bases and J lost 12, with 14 bases in between. The CDR3 consists of 13 residues. CDR3 DNA sequence: TGTGCCAGCAGTGACCCGGCTTCCGGCAGGCAGTTCTTC. Its translation: CASSDPASGRQFF.

The gene calls are TRBV20-1 and TRBJ2-7; D not resolved. V was shortened by 0 bases and J by 4 bases, with 7 bases between the two germline ends. Per the germline V gene, CDR1 is DFQATT and CDR2 is SNEGSKA (reference sequence). The CDR3 length is 12 residues. The CDR3 sequence: CSAREVFYEQYF. The DNA for the CDR3 is TGCAGTGCTAGAGAAGTCTTTTACGAGCAGTACTTC.

The chain is built from TRBV9 and TRBJ2-1; perhaps TRBD2 as D (7 bases). CDR3 size: 15 residues. The germline gives CDR1 SGDLS, CDR2 YYNGEE. Trimming removed 3 bases from V and 3 bases from J, with 13 bases in between. The DNA of the CDR3 is TGTGCCAGCAGCGAGGGGGACTACCTCTACAATGAGCAGTTCTTC. It is translated as CASSEGDYLYNEQFF.

The chain has TRBV5-6 and TRBJ2-4, with D possibly matching TRBD2 (6 bases). The J call may be faulty, since TRBJ2-7 better matches the DNA end. The CDR3 is made up of 13 amino acids. Germline V gives CDR1 SGHDT, CDR2 YYEEEE. The CDR3 protein is CASSKWGVGEQYF. The CDR3 DNA sequence: TGTGCCAGCAGCAAGTGGGGGGTAGGCGAGCAGTACTTC.

A few counts support this clonotype. The V and J genes are TRBV7-2 and TRBJ2-6; D might be TRBD1 (6 bases). Germline loops: CDR1 SGHTA, CDR2 FQGNSA. Trimming removed 0 bases at V and 0 bases at J, with 9 bases between. The CDR3 runs to 17 residues. CDR3 in amino acids: CASSLAGQNSGANVLTF. The CDR3 DNA reads as TGTGCCAGCAGCTTAGCGGGACAAAACTCTGGGGCCAACGTCCTGACTTTC.

The V gene is TRBV11-1, the J gene TRBJ2-5; D perhaps matches TRBD2 (6 bases). V dropped 4 bases and J dropped 2 bases, with 14 bases sitting between them. CDR3 length: 15 amino acids. Germline V gene lookup returns CDR1 SGHAT and CDR2 FQDESV (reference sequence). The CDR3 sequence: CASSSTGGAQETQYF. CDR3 in DNA: TGTGCCAGCAGCTCGACTGGCGGGGCTCAAGAGACCCAGTACTTC. The entire variable domain, with the rest obtained from reference TRBV11-1 and TRBJ2-5, is as follows: EAEVAQSPRYKITEKSQAVAFWCDPISGHATLYWYRQILGQGPELLVQFQDESVVDDSQLPKDRFSAERLKGVDSTLKIQPAELGDSAMYLCASSSTGGAQETQYFGPGTRLLVL.

This clonotype has only a few counts. The rearrangement uses TRBV28 and TRBJ2-1; 7 bases agree with TRBD1. Germline V gene sequence: CDR1 MDHEN, CDR2 SYDVKM. CDR3 length equals 15 residues. With V trimmed by 4 bases and J by 8 bases, 11 bases remained unmatched. The CDR3 nucleotides are TGTGCCAGCAGTTCTAATACCAGGGGGAGCGATGAGCAGTTCTTC. It codes for CASSSNTRGSDEQFF.